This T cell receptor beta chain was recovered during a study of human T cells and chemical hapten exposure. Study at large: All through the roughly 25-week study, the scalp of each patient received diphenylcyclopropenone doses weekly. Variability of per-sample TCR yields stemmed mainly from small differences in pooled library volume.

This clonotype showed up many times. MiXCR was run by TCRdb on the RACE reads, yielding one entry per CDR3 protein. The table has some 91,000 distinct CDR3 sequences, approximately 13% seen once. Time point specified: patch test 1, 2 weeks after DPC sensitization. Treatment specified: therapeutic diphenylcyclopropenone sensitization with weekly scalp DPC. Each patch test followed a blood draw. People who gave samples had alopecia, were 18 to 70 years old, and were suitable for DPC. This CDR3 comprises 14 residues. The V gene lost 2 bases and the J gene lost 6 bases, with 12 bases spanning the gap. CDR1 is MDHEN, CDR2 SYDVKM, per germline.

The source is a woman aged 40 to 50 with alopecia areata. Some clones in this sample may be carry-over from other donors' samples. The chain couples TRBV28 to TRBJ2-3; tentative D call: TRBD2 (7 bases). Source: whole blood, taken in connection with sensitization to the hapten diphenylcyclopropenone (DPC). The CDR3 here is CASSLEGGGDTQYF. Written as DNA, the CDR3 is TGTGCCAGCAGTTTAGAGGGAGGGGGGGATACGCAGTATTTT.